Described below is a single TCR beta chain sequence and its context. The specificity of this receptor is unknown. One base away there is no much larger clone; base qualities are not given. This record belongs to a study of cytomegalovirus exposure and HLA in healthy donors (dated by TCRdb to about 2017). In terms of the full investigation: An earlier analysis of several hundred of the donors reported approximately 300 Gb of sequence data and 117 million unique TCR beta sequences from about 179 million T cells. About 300 gigabases of sequencing data and roughly 80 million unique TCR sequences made up an early release that covered several hundred HLA-typed donors. Of the approximately 400 genotyped donors, less than 90% were placed in the genetic ancestry cluster associated with self-reported Caucasian donors. The aim of the study was to test whether cataloging public T cell receptors could identify signatures of past pathogen exposure. The study used immunosequencing to profile the T cell repertoires of 666 subjects and linked those repertoires to cytomegalovirus serostatus. In addition to the first cohort of 666 subjects, a separate validation cohort of about 120 different subjects was used. The study combined high-throughput TCR immunosequencing, statistical association of individual TCRs with disease status, and machine learning to predict cytomegalovirus infection status. To study patterns of TCR occurrence, a later analysis re-analyzed previously published TCR beta repertoires from several hundred donors and added high-resolution HLA genotyping. Rather than drawing on any new phenotypic data, the later analysis identified candidate immune exposures from TCR beta sequences and the way those sequences occurred across donors. An earlier analysis of around 640 of the donors used high-throughput TCR beta sequencing to judge whether each TCR beta V gene segment behaved as functional or pseudogenic. Donor age, sex, ethnicity and CMV serostatus were collected together with the repertoire data. In a later genetic analysis, genome-wide SNP genotypes for 398 of the 666 donors were used, and that subset was treated as a discovery cohort. All discovery cohort repertoires had been generated using a single sequencing platform. HLA typing included class I and class II loci at four-digit resolution. The number of typed donors differed by locus: about 629-640 for A, B, C, DRB1 and DQB1; about 520 for DQA1; about 600 for DPA1; and about 470 for DPB1. A handful of DR-DQ haplotypes were handled as single units for association and clustering because linkage in the cohort was strong. Among 398 genotyped donors of the cohort, an average of approximately 220,000 unique TCR beta nucleotide sequences was sequenced per donor, of which roughly 17% were non-productive. What the authors observed across the whole study: HLA typing was unavailable for some donors at each locus, so association tests used only the typed subset. A later analysis associated roughly 17,000 TCR beta sequences with specific HLA alleles at a false discovery rate of 0.05. The earlier analysis of fewer than 750 of the donors excluded fewer than 20 rarely observed V segments, including chromosome 9 orphons, because counts were too low. The authors suggested that the approach could potentially be extended to other disease states and immunological phenotypes. In both the original and validation cohorts, the classifier was reported to diagnose cytomegalovirus status with high specificity and sensitivity. In vitro tests confirmed that a few of the cytomegalovirus-associated TCR beta chains recognize cytomegalovirus antigens. Some IMGT-functional V segments, including TRBV6-2 and TRBV6-3, could not be distinguished by the 87-base-pair reads and were therefore excluded. According to a later analysis, parvovirus B19, influenza, CMV and Epstein-Barr virus appeared linked to several top co-occurrence clusters. A further reported finding was that TCR beta sequences accurately predicted the HLA-A and HLA-B alleles for most subjects in the first cohort. V-gene and J-gene trimming of TCR beta chains was associated with a missense DCLRE1C variant in a later genetic analysis, and the association was replicated in an independent cohort. A cluster of highly shared sequence variants was judged likely to represent a technical artifact of the sequencing pipeline. For the cohort, immune exposure information was limited to CMV serostatus. The study listed 164 TCR beta chains as associated with cytomegalovirus. Sequencing depth was assumed to be roughly uniform across donors in the presence/absence analyses, though that assumption may not hold. Most CMV-associated TCR beta chains appeared to be HLA-restricted in a later analysis, and the HLA associations seemed to be driven largely by CMV exposure. In a later analysis, HLA-associated TCR beta chains showed more clonal expansion and lower generation probabilities than non-associated chains that were equally common. An earlier analysis of some 560 of the donors showed that most TCR beta V segments appeared in productive rearrangements either about 87% or about 30% of the time, which broadly matched IMGT annotations. Only TCR beta chains were sequenced in this cohort, and the absence of alpha or paired-chain data limited detectable features. Linkage disequilibrium might explain the correlated functional status among segregating V segments, but an unknown experimental factor could not be ruled out. Strong co-occurrence of HLA alleles, especially DR and DQ, made assigning TCR associations to individual alleles difficult. Most TCR sequences were observed very rarely across donors, whereas some public TCRs were present in many individuals. In a later analysis, the rate of TCR association differed among HLA loci, with DRB1 alleles having the most associated TCRs and HLA-C alleles having the fewest. In a later genetic analysis, fewer N-insertions in productive TCRs were reported among donors in an Asian-associated ancestry cluster than the roughly 700-donor mean.

Receptor libraries were prepared by the immunoSEQ multiplex PCR assay. A mixture of 60 forward primers for TCR Vbeta segments and 13 reverse primers for TCR Jbeta segments was used in the multiplex PCR. The CDR3 region of rearranged TCR beta genes was amplified from genomic DNA by a multiplex PCR assay. Amplified TCR beta libraries were sequenced as 87-base-pair reads on the Illumina HiSeq System. Per the source publication's procedure: A later analysis counted about 80 million unique TCR beta chains across the roughly 700 repertoires, and about 10 million of these chains were shared by at least two donors. Raw reads were error-corrected and collapsed into unique sequences with a nearest-neighbor algorithm that merged closely related sequences to remove PCR and sequencing errors. Alignment of CDR3 sequences to IMGT reference sequences was used to assign V, D and J gene segments. Each retained sequence needed at least a six-nucleotide match to both a V gene segment and a J gene segment. Rearrangements were called productive when the CDR3 lacked stop codons and stayed in frame with V and J; all others were non-productive. Following IMGT convention, CDR3 was defined as the stretch from the second conserved V-encoded cysteine to the conserved J-encoded phenylalanine. The earlier analysis of about 640 of the donors excluded any sequence lacking an unambiguous match to a single V gene segment. In an earlier analysis of 587 of the donors, a V segment was called functional when productive rearrangements were above 56.7%, and segregating when the standard deviation between donors exceeded 5%. A statistical classification framework was built to diagnose cytomegalovirus status from the catalog of TCR beta chain sequences. A later analysis assigned V and J genes by comparing TCR nucleotide sequences with IMGT/GENE-DB human TR gene sequences. The TCRdist pipeline was used in a later analysis to assign CDR3 sequences and most-parsimonious VDJ recombination scenarios. In a later analysis, each TCR beta chain was defined by its CDR3 amino acid sequence together with its V-gene family, and reads without a unique V-gene family were excluded. To address suspected cross-contamination and a sequencing artifact, a later analysis removed roughly 580 highly shared, low-generation-probability nucleotide sequences. A later analysis calculated a clonal expansion index for each public chain from normalized within-repertoire ranks of inferred template counts. In a later analysis, generation probabilities were computed with a VDJ recombination model fitted to out-of-frame rearrangements, and the resulting probabilities were checked against IGoR. In a later analysis, hypergeometric tests were used to score TCR-TCR, TCR-HLA and TCR-CMV co-occurrence, with a repertoire-size bias correction applied to TCR pairs. In a later analysis, false discovery rates were estimated by permuting HLA or CMV assignments 20 times. In a later analysis, co-occurring TCRs were grouped with DBSCAN, and TCRdist sequence similarity was added when clustering was performed within HLA-allele-positive subsets. Co-occurrence clustering excluded repertoires with fewer than 30,000 or more than 120,000 public chains, plus five with anomalous nucleotide sharing. TCRdb's version of the immuneACCESS table is confined to in-frame rearrangements and falls short of the full clone set. An unresolved V gene accounts for under half of the shortfall where checked; the remainder is of unknown origin. V and J calls and clone size are those listed in that table; D and trimming were worked out from the DNA. This sample holds roughly 90,000 clones; roughly 82% were observed only once. The ten top clones hold 3.4% of the sample.

The cohort was made up of approximately 670 healthy bone marrow donors. At the time of sampling, all cohort members were nominally healthy, though unrecorded immune exposures were likely present. The donor was CMV seropositive and was included in the group of 289 seropositive cohort members. Every donor gave a peripheral blood sample, and the peripheral blood mononuclear cells from that sample were used for TCR beta sequencing. Genomic DNA extraction from the blood cell samples was performed with the Qiagen DNeasy Blood Extraction Kit. CDR1 and CDR2 are drawn from the germline V gene: SGHTA, FQGNSA. V is reduced by 3 bases and J by 4 bases, leaving a spacing of 7 bases between them. Its CDR3 holds 13 amino acids, cysteine through phenylalanine. Solely the CDR3 DNA is kept, with 39 bases framed from the first base.

The material sequenced was PBMCs. The receptor chain draws on TRBV7-2 and TRBJ2-1, with the D gene call left open. The sequence derives from a man aged 25-40 years in good health and CMV-seropositive. Here the CDR3 is given as CASSFQVYNEQFF. The sequenced DNA is TGTGCCAGCAGCTTTCAGGTATACAATGAGCAGTTCTTC.